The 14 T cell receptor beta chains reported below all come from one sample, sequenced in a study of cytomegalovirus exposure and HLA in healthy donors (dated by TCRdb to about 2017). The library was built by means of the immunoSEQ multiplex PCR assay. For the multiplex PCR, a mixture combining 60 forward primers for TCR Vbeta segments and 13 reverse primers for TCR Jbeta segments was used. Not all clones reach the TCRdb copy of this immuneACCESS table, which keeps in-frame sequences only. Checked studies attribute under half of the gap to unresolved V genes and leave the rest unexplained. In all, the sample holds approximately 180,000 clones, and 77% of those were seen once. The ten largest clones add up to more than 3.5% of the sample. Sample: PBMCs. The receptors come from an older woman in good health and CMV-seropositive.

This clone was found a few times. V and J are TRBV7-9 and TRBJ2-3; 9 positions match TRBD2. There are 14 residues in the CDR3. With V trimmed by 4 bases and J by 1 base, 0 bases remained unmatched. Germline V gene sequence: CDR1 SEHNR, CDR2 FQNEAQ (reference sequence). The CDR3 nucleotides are TGTGCCAGCAGCTCTAGCGGGGGCACAGATACGCAGTATTTT. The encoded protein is CASSSSGGTDTQYF.

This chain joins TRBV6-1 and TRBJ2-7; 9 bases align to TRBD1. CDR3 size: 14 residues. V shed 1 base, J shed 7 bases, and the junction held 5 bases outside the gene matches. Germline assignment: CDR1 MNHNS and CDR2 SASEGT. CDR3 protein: CASSEGNRGQEQYF. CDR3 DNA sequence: TGTGCCAGCAGTGAAGGAAACAGGGGGCAAGAGCAGTACTTC.

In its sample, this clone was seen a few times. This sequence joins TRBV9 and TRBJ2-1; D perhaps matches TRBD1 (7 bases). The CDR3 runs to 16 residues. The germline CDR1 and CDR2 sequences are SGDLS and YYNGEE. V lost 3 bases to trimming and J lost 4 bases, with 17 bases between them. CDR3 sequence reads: CASSASGGYSYNEQFF. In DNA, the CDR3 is TGTGCCAGCAGCGCCTCAGGGGGGTATTCATACAATGAGCAGTTCTTC.

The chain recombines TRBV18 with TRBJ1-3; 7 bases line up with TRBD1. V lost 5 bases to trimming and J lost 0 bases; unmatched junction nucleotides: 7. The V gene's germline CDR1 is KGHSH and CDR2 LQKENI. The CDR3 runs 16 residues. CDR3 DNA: TGTGCCAGCTCATCTGGGACAGTCAACTCTGGAAACACCATATATTTT. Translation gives CASSSGTVNSGNTIYF.

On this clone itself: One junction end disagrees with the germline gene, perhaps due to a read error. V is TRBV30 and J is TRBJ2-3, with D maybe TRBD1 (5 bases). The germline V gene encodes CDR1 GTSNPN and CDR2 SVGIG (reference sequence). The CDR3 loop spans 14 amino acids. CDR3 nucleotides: TGTGCCTGGGGATACCTGGGGCCTACAGATTCGCAGTATTTT. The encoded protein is CAWGYLGPTDSQYF.

CDR3 bases: TGTGCCTGGAGTGGAGGGACTAGCGGGGGTCCCTACAATGAGCAGTTCTTC. Its protein product is CAWSGGTSGGPYNEQFF. J is TRBJ2-1 and V is TRBV30; 14 nucleotides agree with TRBD2. V lost 1 base, J lost 2 bases, and 4 bases stayed unmatched. Germline V gives CDR1 GTSNPN, CDR2 SVGIG (reference sequence). The CDR3 consists of 17 residues.

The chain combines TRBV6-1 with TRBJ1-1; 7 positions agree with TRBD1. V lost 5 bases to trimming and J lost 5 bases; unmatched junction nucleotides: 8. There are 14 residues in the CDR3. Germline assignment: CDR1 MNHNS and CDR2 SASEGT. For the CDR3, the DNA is TGTGCCAGCAGTCAACAGGGGAGAAATACTGAAGCTTTCTTT. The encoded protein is CASSQQGRNTEAFF.

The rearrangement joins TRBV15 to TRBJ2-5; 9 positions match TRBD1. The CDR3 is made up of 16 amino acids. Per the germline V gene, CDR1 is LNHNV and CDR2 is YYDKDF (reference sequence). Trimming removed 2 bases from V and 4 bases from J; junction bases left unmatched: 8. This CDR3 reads CATSRLTGTGLETQYF. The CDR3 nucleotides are TGTGCCACCAGCAGATTAACCGGGACAGGGTTAGAGACCCAGTACTTC.

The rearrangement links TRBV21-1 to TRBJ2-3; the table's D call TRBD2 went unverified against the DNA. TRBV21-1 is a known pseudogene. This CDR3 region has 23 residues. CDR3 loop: CASSKALSPGTSGRPGLADTQYF. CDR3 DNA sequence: TGTGCCAGCAGCAAAGCGCTTTCGCCGGGGACTAGCGGGAGACCGGGCTTGGCAGATACGCAGTATTTT.

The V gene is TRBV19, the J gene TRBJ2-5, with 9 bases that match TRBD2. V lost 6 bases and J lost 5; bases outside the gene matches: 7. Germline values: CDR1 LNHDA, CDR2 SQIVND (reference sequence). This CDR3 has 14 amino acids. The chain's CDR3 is CASRAGGPVETQYF. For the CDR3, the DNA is TGTGCCAGTAGGGCGGGGGGGCCCGTGGAGACCCAGTACTTC.

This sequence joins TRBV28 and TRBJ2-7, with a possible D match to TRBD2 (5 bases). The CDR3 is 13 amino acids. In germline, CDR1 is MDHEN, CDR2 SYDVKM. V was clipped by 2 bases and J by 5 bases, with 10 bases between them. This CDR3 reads CASSLGGSDEQYF. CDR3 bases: TGTGCCAGCAGTTTAGGAGGTTCGGACGAGCAGTACTTC. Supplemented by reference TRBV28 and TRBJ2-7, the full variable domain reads DVKVTQSSRYLVKRTGEKVFLECVQDMDHENMFWYRQDPGLGLRLIYFSYDVKMKEKGDIPEGYSVSREKKERFSLILESASTNQTSMYLCASSLGGSDEQYFGPGTRLTVT.

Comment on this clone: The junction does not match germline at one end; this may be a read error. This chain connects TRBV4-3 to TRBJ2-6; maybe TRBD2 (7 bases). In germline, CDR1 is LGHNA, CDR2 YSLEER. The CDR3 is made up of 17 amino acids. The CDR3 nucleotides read TGCGCCAGCAGCCAAGGAACGGGGGGCACTGGGGCCAACGGCCTGACTTTC. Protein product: CASSQGTGGTGANGLTF.

CDR3 in DNA: TGCGCCAGCAGCCAACTACCGGGACTAGCAAAAAACATTCAGTACTTC. Translated, it gives CASSQLPGLAKNIQYF. The rearrangement joins TRBV4-1 to TRBJ2-4; 9 bases match TRBD2. The V and J ends lost 2 bases and 4 bases, in that order; junction bases with no gene match: 6. CDR1 and CDR2 from the germline V gene are MGHRA and YSYEKL. CDR3 length equals 16 residues.

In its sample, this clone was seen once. CDR3 nucleotides: TGTGCCAGCAGCAAACAGGGTGGTGAGCAGTTCTTC. Residues: CASSKQGGEQFF. The chain combines TRBV7-3 with TRBJ2-1; the D gene is possibly TRBD1 (6 bases). The CDR3 has 12 amino acids. The V end lost 5 bases, the J end lost 9 bases, and 11 bases lay between the germline ends. Germline V gene data show CDR1 as SGHTA and CDR2 as FQGTGA.